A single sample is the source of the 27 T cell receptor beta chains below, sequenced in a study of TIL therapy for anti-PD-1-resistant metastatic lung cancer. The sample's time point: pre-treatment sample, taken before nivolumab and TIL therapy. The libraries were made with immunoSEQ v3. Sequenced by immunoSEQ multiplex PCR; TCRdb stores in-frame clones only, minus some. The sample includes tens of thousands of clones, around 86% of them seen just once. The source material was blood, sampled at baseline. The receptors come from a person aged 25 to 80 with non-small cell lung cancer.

The CDR3 nucleotides read TGTGCCAGCAGCTGGCTAGCGGGGGGCACAGATACGCAGTATTTT. Protein sequence: CASSWLAGGTDTQYF. The chain links TRBV7-2 to TRBJ2-3, with TRBD2 matching 10 bases. CDR3 length: 15 amino acids. Germline V lookup: CDR1 SGHTA, CDR2 FQGNSA. V was clipped by 4 bases and J by 1 base; unmatched bases: 2.

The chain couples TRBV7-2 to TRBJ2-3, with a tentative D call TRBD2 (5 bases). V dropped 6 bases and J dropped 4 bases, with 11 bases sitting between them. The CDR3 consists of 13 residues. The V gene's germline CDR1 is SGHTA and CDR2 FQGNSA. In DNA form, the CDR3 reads TGTGCCAGCAGACGCGGGTTGGCAGATACGCAGTATTTT. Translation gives CASRRGLADTQYF.

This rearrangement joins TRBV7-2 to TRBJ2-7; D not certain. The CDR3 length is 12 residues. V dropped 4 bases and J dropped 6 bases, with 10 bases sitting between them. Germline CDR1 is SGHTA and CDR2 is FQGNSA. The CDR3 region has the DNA TGTGCCAGCAGCTCAGCTGGGCCCGAGCAGTACTTC. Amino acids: CASSSAGPEQYF.

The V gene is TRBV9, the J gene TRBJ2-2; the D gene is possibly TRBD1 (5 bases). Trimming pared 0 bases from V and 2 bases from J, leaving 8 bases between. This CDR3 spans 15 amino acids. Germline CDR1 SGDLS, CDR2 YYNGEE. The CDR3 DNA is TGTGCCAGCAGCGTAGGTGGACAAAACACCGGGGAGCTGTTTTTT. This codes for CASSVGGQNTGELFF.

CDR3 sequence (DNA): TGTGCCAGCAGCTTAGACCAAGAGACCCAGTACTTC. Translated: CASSLDQETQYF. The chain combines TRBV7-9 with TRBJ2-5, with D unresolved. This CDR3 comprises 12 residues. CDR1 and CDR2 from the germline V gene are SEHNR and FQNEAQ (reference sequence). With 1 base removed from V and 0 bases from J, the gap between germline ends came to 0 bases. Combining the CDR3 with reference TRBV7-9 and TRBJ2-5 gives the whole variable domain DTGVSQNPRHKITKRGQNVTFRCDPISEHNRLYWYRQTLGQGPEFLTYFQNEAQLEKSRLLSDRFSAERPKGSFSTLEIQRTEQGDSAMYLCASSLDQETQYFGPGTRLLVL.

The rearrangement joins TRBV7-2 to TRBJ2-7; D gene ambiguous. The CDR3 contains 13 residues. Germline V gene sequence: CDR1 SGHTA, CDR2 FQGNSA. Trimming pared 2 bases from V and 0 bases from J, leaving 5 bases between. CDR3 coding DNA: TGTGCCAGCAGCTTAAAAATCTCCTACGAGCAGTACTTC. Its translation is CASSLKISYEQYF.

For the CDR3, the DNA is TGTGCCACCAGTGTCCTGAGCGGATTCCAAGAGACCCAGTACTTC. It yields the protein CATSVLSGFQETQYF. The chain uses TRBV24-1 and TRBJ2-5, with D possibly TRBD2 on 5 matching bases. Trimming shortened V by 5 bases and J by 1 base, and 13 bases separated the two germline ends. CDR3 length: 15 amino acids. Germline loops: CDR1 KGHDR, CDR2 SFDVKD.

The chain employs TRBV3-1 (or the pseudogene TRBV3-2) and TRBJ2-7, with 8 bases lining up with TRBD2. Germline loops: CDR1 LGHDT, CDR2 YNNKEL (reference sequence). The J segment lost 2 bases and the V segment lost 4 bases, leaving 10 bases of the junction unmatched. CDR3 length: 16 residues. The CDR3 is CASSRGPGLDAYEQYF. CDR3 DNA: TGTGCCAGCAGCCGGGGTCCGGGACTAGACGCCTACGAGCAGTACTTC.

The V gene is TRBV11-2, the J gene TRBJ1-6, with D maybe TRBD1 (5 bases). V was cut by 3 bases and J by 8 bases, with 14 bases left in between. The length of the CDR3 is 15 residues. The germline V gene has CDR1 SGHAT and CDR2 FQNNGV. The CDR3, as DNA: TGTGCCAGCAGCTTGGAGCCGGGACTTCATTCACCCCTCCACTTT. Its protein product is CASSLEPGLHSPLHF.

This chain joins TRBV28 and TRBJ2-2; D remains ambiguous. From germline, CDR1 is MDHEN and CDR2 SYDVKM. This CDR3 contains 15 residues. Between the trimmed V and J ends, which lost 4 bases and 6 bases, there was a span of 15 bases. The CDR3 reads CASSSRAVGAGELFF. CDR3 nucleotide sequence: TGTGCCAGCAGTTCTCGGGCCGTTGGGGCCGGGGAGCTGTTTTTT.

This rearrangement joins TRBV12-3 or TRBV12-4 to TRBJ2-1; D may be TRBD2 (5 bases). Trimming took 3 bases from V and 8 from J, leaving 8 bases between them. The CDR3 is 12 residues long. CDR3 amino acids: CASSLAGDEQFF. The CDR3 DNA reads TGTGCCAGCAGTTTGGCGGGCGATGAGCAGTTCTTC.

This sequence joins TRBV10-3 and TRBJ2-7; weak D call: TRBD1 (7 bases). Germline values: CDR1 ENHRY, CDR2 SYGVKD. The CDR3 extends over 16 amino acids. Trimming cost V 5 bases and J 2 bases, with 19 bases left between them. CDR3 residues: CAISPHTGDSTYEQYF. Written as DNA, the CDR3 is TGTGCCATCAGTCCACACACAGGGGACTCCACCTACGAGCAGTACTTC.

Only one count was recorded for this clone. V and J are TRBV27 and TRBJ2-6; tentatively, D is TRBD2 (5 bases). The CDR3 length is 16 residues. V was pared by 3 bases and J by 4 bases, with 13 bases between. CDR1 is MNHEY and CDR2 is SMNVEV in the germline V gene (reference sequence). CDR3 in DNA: TGTGCCAGCAGTTTCACAGCGGTGGGGGGGGCCAACGTCCTGACTTTC. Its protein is CASSFTAVGGANVLTF.

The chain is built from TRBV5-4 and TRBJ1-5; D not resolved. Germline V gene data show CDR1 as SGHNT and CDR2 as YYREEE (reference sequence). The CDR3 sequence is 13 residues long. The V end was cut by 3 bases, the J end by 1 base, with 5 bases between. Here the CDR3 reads CASSSDSNQPQHF. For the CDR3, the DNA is TGTGCCAGCAGCTCAGACAGCAATCAGCCCCAGCATTTT.

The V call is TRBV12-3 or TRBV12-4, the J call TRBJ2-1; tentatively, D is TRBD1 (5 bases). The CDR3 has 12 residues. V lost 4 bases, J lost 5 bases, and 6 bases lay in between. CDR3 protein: CASSYRHNEQFF. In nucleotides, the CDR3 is TGTGCCAGCAGTTACAGGCACAATGAGCAGTTCTTC.

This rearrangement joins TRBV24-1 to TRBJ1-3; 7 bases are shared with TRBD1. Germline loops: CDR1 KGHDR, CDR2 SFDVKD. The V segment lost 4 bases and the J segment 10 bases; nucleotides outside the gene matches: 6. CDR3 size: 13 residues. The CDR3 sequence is CATSESRGKTIYF. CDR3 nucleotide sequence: TGTGCCACCAGTGAGAGCAGGGGGAAAACCATATATTTT.

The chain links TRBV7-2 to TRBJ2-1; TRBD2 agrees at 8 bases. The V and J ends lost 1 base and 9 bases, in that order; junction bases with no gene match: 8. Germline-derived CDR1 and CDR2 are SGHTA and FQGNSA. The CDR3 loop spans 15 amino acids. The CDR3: CASSLGAGGGGEQFF. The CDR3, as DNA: TGTGCCAGCAGCTTAGGCGCGGGGGGAGGAGGTGAGCAGTTCTTC.

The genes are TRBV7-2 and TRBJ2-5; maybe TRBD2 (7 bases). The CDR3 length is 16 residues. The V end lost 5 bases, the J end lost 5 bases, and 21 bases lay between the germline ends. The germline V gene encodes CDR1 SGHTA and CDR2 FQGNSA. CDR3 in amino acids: CASSIPLGGGRETQYF. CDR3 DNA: TGTGCCAGCAGCATACCCTTAGGGGGGGGCCGGGAGACCCAGTACTTC.

CDR3 DNA: TGTGCCAGCAGCTTAGGTTTCCAGCTTAATGAAAAACTGTTTTTT. Protein: CASSLGFQLNEKLFF. The V call is TRBV7-2, the J call TRBJ1-4; D unclear. The CDR3 runs 15 residues. Germline V gives CDR1 SGHTA, CDR2 FQGNSA. The ends were cut back, 1 base at V and 4 bases at J, with 10 bases in the middle.

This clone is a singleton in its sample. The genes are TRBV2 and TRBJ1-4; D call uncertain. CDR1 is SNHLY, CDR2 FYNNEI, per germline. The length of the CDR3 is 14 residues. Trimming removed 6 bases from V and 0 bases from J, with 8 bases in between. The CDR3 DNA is TGTGCCAGCAGCCAATTAACAACTAATGAAAAACTGTTTTTT. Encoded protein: CASSQLTTNEKLFF.

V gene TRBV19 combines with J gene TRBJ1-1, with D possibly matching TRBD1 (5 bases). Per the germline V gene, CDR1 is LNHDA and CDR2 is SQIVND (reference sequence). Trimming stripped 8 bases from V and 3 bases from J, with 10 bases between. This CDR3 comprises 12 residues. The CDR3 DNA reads TGTGCCAGTGCGGGGGGACACACTGAAGCTTTCTTT. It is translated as CASAGGHTEAFF.

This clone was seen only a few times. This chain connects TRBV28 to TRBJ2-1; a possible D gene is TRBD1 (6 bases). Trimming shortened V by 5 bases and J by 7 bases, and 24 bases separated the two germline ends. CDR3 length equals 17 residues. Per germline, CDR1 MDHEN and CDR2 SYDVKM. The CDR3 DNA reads TGTGCCAGCAGTCTCCCTCGACAGGTTCAGGGGTTGAATGAGCAGTTCTTC. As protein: CASSLPRQVQGLNEQFF.

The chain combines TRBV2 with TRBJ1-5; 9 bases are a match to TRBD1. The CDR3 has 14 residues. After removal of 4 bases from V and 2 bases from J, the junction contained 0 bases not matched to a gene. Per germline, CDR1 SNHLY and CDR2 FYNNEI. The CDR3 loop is CASSGTGGNQPQHF. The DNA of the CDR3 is TGTGCCAGCAGTGGGACAGGGGGCAATCAGCCCCAGCATTTT.

This CDR3 is CASSKARLAGGGMYNEQFF. The DNA of the CDR3 is TGTGCCAGCAGCAAAGCGCGACTAGCGGGAGGTGGTATGTACAATGAGCAGTTCTTC. This chain uses TRBV21-1 with TRBJ2-1; the table's TRBD2 call for D was not verified on the DNA. TRBV21-1 is assigned pseudogene status. The CDR3 extends over 19 amino acids.

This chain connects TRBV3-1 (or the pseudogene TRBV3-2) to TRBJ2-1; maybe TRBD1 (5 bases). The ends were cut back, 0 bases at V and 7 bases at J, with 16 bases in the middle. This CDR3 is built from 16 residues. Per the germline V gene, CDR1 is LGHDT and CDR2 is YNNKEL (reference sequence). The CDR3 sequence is CASSQEGARSRNEQFF. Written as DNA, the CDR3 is TGTGCCAGCAGCCAAGAAGGGGCTAGATCGAGGAATGAGCAGTTCTTC.

CDR3 coding DNA: TGTGCCTGGAGTGTAAACAGGTTTGGCAGGAGCAATCAGCCCCAGCATTTT. This sequence encodes CAWSVNRFGRSNQPQHF. The chain uses TRBV30 and TRBJ1-5, with D tentatively TRBD1 (5 bases). Germline V gene lookup returns CDR1 GTSNPN and CDR2 SVGIG (reference sequence). This CDR3 spans 17 amino acids. Trimming shortened V by 0 bases and J by 1 base, and 16 bases separated the two germline ends.

CDR3 residues: CASSGGGRLGTDTQYF. The CDR3 region has the DNA TGTGCCAGCAGTGGCGGGGGCCGCCTGGGCACAGATACGCAGTATTTT. The chain carries TRBV28 and TRBJ2-3; maybe TRBD2 (7 bases). The V gene lost 5 bases and the J gene lost 1 base, with 16 bases spanning the gap. The CDR3 runs to 16 residues. Germline values: CDR1 MDHEN, CDR2 SYDVKM.